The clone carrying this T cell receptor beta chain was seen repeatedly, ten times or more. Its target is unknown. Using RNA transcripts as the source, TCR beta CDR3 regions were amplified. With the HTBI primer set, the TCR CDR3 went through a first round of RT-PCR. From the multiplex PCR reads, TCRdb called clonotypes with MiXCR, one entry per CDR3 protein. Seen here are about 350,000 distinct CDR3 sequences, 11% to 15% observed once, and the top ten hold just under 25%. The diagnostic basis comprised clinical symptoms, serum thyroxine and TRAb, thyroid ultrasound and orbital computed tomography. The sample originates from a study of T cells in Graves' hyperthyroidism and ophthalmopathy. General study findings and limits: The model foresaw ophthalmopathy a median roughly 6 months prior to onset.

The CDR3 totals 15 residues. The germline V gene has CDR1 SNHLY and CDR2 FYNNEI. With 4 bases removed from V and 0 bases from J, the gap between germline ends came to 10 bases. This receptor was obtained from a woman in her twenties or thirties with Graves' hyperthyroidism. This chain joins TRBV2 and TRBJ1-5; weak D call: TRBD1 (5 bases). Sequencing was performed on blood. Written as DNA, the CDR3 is TGTGCCAGCAGTGGGCGGGACGTTAGCAATCAGCCCCAGCATTTT. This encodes CASSGRDVSNQPQHF.